These 16 T cell receptor beta chains were sequenced from one sample in a study of post-analysis software for immune sequencing data. General study findings and limits: In patients, TRBV5-6, TRBV5-1 and TRBV20-1 belonged to five TRBV segments found more frequently than in controls.

cDNA libraries of TCR beta carried unique molecular identifiers. TCRdb itself ran the PCR reads through MiXCR, one entry per CDR3 protein. The sample yields hundreds of thousands of distinct CDR3 sequences, about 27% seen once. Their recognized antigens are unknown. Sequenced input: blood. The receptors were gathered from a girl under 18 with multiple sclerosis.

This clonotype has more than one count but fewer than ten. The rearrangement joins TRBV7-9 to TRBJ2-1; 12 nucleotides match TRBD1. CDR3 length equals 17 residues. The V gene's germline CDR1 is SEHNR and CDR2 FQNEAQ (reference sequence). V was pared by 4 bases and J by 6 bases, with 10 bases of the junction left unmatched. Here the CDR3 DNA reads TGTGCCAGCAGCTCGGGGACAGGGGGCCGCAGGGGCAATGAGCAGTTCTTC. The encoded protein is CASSSGTGGRRGNEQFF.

In its sample, this clonotype was seen a few times. The chain employs TRBV4-3 and TRBJ2-1; TRBD2 might be the D (5 bases). In germline, CDR1 is LGHNA, CDR2 YSLEER. This CDR3 region has 17 residues. Trimming took off 1 base at V and 5 bases at J, with 18 bases between the two ends. CDR3 coding DNA: TGCGCCAGCAGCCAAGCGGAGTTTCGGGAACTTCACAATGAGCAGTTCTTC. It yields the protein CASSQAEFRELHNEQFF.

This clonotype was recorded at least ten times. V usage is TRBV10-3 and J usage is TRBJ2-5; 10 bases match TRBD1. V shed 0 bases, J shed 5 bases, and the junction held 6 bases outside the gene matches. From germline, CDR1 is ENHRY and CDR2 SYGVKD. This CDR3 is built from 16 residues. This chain's CDR3 is CAISESGQGTRETQYF. CDR3 nucleotides: TGTGCCATCAGTGAGTCGGGACAGGGGACTCGTGAGACCCAGTACTTC.

This rearrangement joins TRBV29-1 to TRBJ1-4; 7 bases are shared with TRBD1. CDR3 length: 12 residues. The V gene's germline CDR1 is SQVTM and CDR2 ANQGSEA. V shed 3 bases, J shed 17 bases, and the junction held 12 bases outside the gene matches. The CDR3 sequence: CSVDYGGTAQFF. The DNA for the CDR3 is TGCAGCGTTGACTACGGCGGGACAGCCCAATTTTTT.

This clonotype was counted a few times. The rearrangement uses TRBV9 and TRBJ1-2, with D hard to call. CDR1 and CDR2 (germline): SGDLS, YYNGEE. V gave up 4 bases and J gave up 2 bases, with 9 bases separating them. The CDR3 has 13 residues. CDR3: CASSWSGNYGYTF. The CDR3 DNA reads as TGTGCCAGCAGCTGGTCGGGAAACTATGGCTACACCTTC.

A few counts support this clonotype. The chain combines TRBV27 with TRBJ2-7; TRBD2 aligns across 7 bases. The CDR3 has 15 residues. Looked up from germline, CDR1 is MNHEY and CDR2 is SMNVEV (reference sequence). J gave up 3 bases and V 5 bases, and 10 bases lay outside the gene matches. In DNA, the CDR3 is TGTGCCAGCAGTCTCTCGGGCGGGAGTATCTACGAGCAGTACTTC. This codes for CASSLSGGSIYEQYF.

The sample holds one count of this clonotype. The genes are TRBV20-1 and TRBJ2-7; the match to TRBD1 covers 7 bases. Germline lookup yields CDR1 DFQATT and CDR2 SNEGSKA (reference sequence). Germline trimming cut 6 bases from V and 3 bases from J; bases unmatched to any gene: 5. The CDR3 spans 12 residues. The DNA of the CDR3 is TGCAGTGCCTGGGACAGCCTCTACGAGCAGTACTTC. This sequence encodes CSAWDSLYEQYF.

This rearrangement joins TRBV29-1 to TRBJ1-1; 8 bases are a match to TRBD1. The CDR3 totals 12 residues. Germline loops: CDR1 SQVTM, CDR2 ANQGSEA. Unmatched junction bases numbered 6, after V lost 7 bases and J lost 5 bases. The CDR3 DNA reads as TGCAGCGCACCGGACAGGGTGACTGAAGCTTTCTTT. Its translation: CSAPDRVTEAFF.

The gene calls are TRBV4-3 and TRBJ2-3; 7 nucleotides align to TRBD2. The CDR3 runs to 17 residues. With V trimmed by 3 bases and J by 0 bases, 9 bases remained unmatched. Per the germline V gene, CDR1 is LGHNA and CDR2 is YSLEER. The CDR3 bases are TGCGCCAGCAGCCAGGATACAGCGGGGTCTAGCACAGATACGCAGTATTTT. This codes for CASSQDTAGSSTDTQYF.

The chain is built from TRBV5-6 and TRBJ2-3; 9 bases fit TRBD2. The CDR3 extends over 15 amino acids. J gave up 5 bases and V 2 bases, and 6 bases lay outside the gene matches. Germline CDR1 and CDR2: SGHDT and YYEEEE. DNA of the CDR3: TGTGCCAGCAGCTTCGGAGCGGGGGGCATAGATACGCAGTATTTT. Translation: CASSFGAGGIDTQYF.

The genes are TRBV6-6 and TRBJ2-7; no clear D gene. Germline V CDR1 and CDR2: MNHNY, SVGAGI (reference sequence). The CDR3 contains 13 residues. The germline V and J ends were trimmed by 5 bases and 6 bases, with 14 bases remaining between them. As DNA, the CDR3 is TGTGCCAGCAGTCCCCCCGAGGCAGCCGAGCAGTACTTC. It translates to CASSPPEAAEQYF.

This clonotype was detected only a few times. The V and J genes are TRBV29-1 and TRBJ1-1; 8 bases agree with TRBD1. V gave up 1 base and J gave up 11 bases; unmatched junction bases: 3. The CDR3 contains 11 residues. Germline-derived CDR1 and CDR2 are SQVTM and ANQGSEA. CDR3 in DNA: TGCAGCGTTGAAGTTCGACAGGGGGCTTTCTTT. It codes for CSVEVRQGAFF.

J is TRBJ2-3 and V is TRBV11-2; possibly TRBD2 for D (6 bases). The CDR3 contains 14 residues. CDR1 and CDR2 from the germline V gene are SGHAT and FQNNGV. V was clipped by 7 bases and J by 1 base, with 12 bases between them. The CDR3 loop is CASTRQRGTDTQYF. CDR3 in DNA: TGTGCCAGCACACGACAGCGGGGCACAGATACGCAGTATTTT.

This clonotype appeared a few times. The V gene is TRBV10-3, the J gene TRBJ2-1; 9 nucleotides line up with TRBD1. The J segment lost 2 bases and the V segment lost 5 bases, leaving 4 bases of the junction unmatched. The CDR3 length is 15 residues. Germline-derived CDR1 and CDR2 are ENHRY and SYGVKD. CDR3 in DNA: TGTGCCATCAGTCCCGGGACAGGGACCTACAATGAGCAGTTCTTC. Its translation: CAISPGTGTYNEQFF.

The chain links TRBV7-2 to TRBJ1-2; TRBD1 matches 7 bases. There are 15 residues in the CDR3. The V gene's germline CDR1 is SGHTA and CDR2 FQGNSA. The V segment lost 6 bases and the J segment 5 bases; nucleotides outside the gene matches: 12. Here the CDR3 reads CASSRGGGTEYGYTF. The CDR3 bases are TGTGCCAGCAGTCGGGGGGGTGGGACAGAATATGGCTACACCTTC.

This chain connects TRBV27 to TRBJ2-7, with D maybe TRBD1 (5 bases). Matching the DNA end better, TRBJ2-5 makes the J call doubtful. The CDR3 runs to 14 residues. CDR1 is MNHEY and CDR2 is SMNVEV in the germline V gene (reference sequence). As DNA, the CDR3 is TGTGCCAGCACCCCTTGGGCAGGGCGGGAGACCCAGTACTTC. Its protein product is CASTPWAGRETQYF.